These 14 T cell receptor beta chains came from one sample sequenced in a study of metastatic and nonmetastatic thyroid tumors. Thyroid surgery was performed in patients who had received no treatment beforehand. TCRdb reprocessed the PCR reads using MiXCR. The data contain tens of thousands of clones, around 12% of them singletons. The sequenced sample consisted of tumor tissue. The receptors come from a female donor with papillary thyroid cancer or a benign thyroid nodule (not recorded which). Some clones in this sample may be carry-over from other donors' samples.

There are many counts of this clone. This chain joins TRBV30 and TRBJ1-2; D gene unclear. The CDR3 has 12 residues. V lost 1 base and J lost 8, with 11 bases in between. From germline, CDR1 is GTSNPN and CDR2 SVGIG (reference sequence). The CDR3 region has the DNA TGTGCCTGGAGTGGCAGGCTAGGAGGCTACACCTTC. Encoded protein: CAWSGRLGGYTF.

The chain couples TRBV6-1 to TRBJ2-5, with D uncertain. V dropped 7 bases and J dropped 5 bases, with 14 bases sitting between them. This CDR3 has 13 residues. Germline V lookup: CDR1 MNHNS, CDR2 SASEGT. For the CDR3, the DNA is TGTGCCAGCAACCACCGGTCGGTTGAGACCCAGTACTTC. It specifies CASNHRSVETQYF.

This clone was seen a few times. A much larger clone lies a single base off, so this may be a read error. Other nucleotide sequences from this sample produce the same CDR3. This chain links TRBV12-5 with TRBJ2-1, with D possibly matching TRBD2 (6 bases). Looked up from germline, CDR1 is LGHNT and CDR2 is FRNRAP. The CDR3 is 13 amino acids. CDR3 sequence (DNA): TGCGCTAGTGGTTTGGGAGGCGGTTATGAGCAGTTCTTC. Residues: CASGLGGGYEQFF.

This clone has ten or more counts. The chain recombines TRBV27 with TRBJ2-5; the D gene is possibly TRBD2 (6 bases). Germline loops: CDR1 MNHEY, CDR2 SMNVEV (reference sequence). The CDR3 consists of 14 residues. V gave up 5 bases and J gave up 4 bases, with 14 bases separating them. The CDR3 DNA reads TGTGCCAGCAGTCTTCGTCGGGGGTCAGAGACCCAGTACTTC. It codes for CASSLRRGSETQYF.

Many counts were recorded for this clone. The CDR3 bases are TGTGCCAGCAGCAAGACAGGGCTAGATGAAAAACTGTTTTTT. Translation gives CASSKTGLDEKLFF. The chain links TRBV7-9 to TRBJ1-4, with 7 bases matching TRBD1. The CDR3 is 14 amino acids. The V gene's germline CDR1 is SEHNR and CDR2 FQNEAQ (reference sequence). The ends lost 5 bases at V and 6 bases at J; junction bases unmatched: 6. Variable domain in full (rest from reference TRBV7-9 and TRBJ1-4): DTGVSQNPRHKITKRGQNVTFRCDPISEHNRLYWYRQTLGQGPEFLTYFQNEAQLEKSRLLSDRFSAERPKGSFSTLEIQRTEQGDSAMYLCASSKTGLDEKLFFGSGTQLSVL.

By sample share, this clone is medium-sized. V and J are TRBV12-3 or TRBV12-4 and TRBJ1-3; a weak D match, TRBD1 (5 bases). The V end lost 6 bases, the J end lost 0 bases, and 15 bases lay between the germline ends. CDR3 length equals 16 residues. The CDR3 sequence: CASRSLGTPSGNTIYF. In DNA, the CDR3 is TGTGCCAGCAGAAGTCTCGGGACGCCCTCTGGAAACACCATATATTTT.

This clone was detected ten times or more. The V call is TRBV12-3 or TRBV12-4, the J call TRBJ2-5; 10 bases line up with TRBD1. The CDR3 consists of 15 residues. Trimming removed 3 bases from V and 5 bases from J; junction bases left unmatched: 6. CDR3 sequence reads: CASSFFGTGVETQYF. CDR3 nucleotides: TGTGCCAGCAGTTTCTTCGGGACAGGGGTGGAGACCCAGTACTTC.

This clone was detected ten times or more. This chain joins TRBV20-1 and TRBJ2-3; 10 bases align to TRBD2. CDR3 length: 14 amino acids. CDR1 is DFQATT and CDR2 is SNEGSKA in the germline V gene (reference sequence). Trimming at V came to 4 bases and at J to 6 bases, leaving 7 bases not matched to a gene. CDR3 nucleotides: TGCAGTGCTACCGGCGGGACTAGCGCGGATACGCAGTATTTT. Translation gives CSATGGTSADTQYF.

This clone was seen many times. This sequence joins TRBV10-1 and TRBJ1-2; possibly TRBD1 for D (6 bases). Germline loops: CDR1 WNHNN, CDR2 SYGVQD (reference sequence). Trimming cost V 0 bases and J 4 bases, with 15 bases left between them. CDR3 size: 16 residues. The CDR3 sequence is CASSESRHRDFYGYTF. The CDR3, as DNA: TGCGCCAGCAGTGAGTCCCGGCACAGGGATTTCTATGGCTACACCTTC.

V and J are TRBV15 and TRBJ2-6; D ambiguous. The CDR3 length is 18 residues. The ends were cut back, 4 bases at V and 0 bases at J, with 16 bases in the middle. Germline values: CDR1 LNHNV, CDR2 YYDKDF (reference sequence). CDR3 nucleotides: TGTGCCACCAGCACGGCTATCGTTCTGGACTCTGGGGCCAACGTCCTGACTTTC. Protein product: CATSTAIVLDSGANVLTF.

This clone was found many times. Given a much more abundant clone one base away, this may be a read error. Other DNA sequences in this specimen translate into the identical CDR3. CDR3 sequence reads: CASRRVNEQFF. The CDR3 nucleotides are TGTGCTAGCAGAAGGGTCAATGAGCAGTTCTTC. This chain connects TRBV6-1 to TRBJ2-1; D is uncertain. The CDR3 spans 11 residues. Germline loops: CDR1 MNHNS, CDR2 SASEGT.

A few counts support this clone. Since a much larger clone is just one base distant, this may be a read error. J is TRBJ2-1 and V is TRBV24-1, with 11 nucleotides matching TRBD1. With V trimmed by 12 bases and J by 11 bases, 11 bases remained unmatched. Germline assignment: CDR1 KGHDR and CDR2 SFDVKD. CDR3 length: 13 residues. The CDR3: CAAGQGDLLQQFF. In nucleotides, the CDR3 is TGTGCCGCGGGACAGGGGGACCTCCTCCAGCAGTTCTTC.

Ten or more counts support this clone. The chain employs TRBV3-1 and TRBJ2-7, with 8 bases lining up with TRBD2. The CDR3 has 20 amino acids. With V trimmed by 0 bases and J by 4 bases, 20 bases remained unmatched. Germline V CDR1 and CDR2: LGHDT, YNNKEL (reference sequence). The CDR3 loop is CASSQDLPRLIQRESYEQYF. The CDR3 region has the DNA TGTGCCAGCAGCCAAGATCTCCCAAGACTGATACAGCGGGAGTCGTACGAGCAGTACTTC.

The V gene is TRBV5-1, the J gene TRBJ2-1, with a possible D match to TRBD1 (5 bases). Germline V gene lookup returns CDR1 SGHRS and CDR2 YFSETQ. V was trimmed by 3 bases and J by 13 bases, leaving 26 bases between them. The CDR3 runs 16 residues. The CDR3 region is CASSSDLLPQGGDQFF. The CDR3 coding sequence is TGCGCCAGCAGCTCCGATCTACTCCCTCAGGGCGGAGATCAGTTCTTC.